The 30 T cell receptor beta chains reported below all come from one sample, sequenced in a study of metastatic and nonmetastatic thyroid tumors. Using MiXCR, TCRdb reanalyzed the PCR reads. The sample lists some 13,000 clones; approximately 12% were seen once. Patients were all untreated before their thyroid surgery. The sequenced sample consisted of blood. All receptors come from a female donor with papillary thyroid cancer or a benign thyroid nodule (not recorded which). Some clones in this sample may be carry-over from other donors' samples.

This clone is labeled as large. The chain has TRBV6-1 and TRBJ2-7; D uncertain. Between the trimmed V and J ends, which lost 11 bases and 5 bases, there was a span of 4 bases. Germline V gives CDR1 MNHNS, CDR2 SASEGT. This CDR3 contains 8 residues. CDR3 amino acids: CAVNEQYF. In DNA, the CDR3 is TGTGCCGTCAACGAGCAGTACTTC.

This clone was counted between two and nine times. One junction end does not reproduce the germline sequence, and a read error may be involved. This rearrangement joins TRBV6-4 to TRBJ2-2; D gene ambiguous. The CDR3 runs 14 residues. Germline-derived CDR1 and CDR2 are MRHNA and SNTAGT. CDR3 DNA sequence: TGTGCCAGCAGTGACTCAGGTGACACCTGGGAGCTGTTTTTT. The encoded protein is CASSDSGDTWELFF.

This clone ranks as medium-sized. The J gene is TRBJ2-3, the V gene TRBV2; the D gene could be TRBD1 or TRBD2 (5 bases each). Trimming left V 7 bases short and J 9 bases short, with 17 bases between. This CDR3 comprises 13 residues. The germline V gene has CDR1 SNHLY and CDR2 FYNNEI. The CDR3 loop is CASNGEGHMTQYF. The CDR3 DNA reads as TGTGCCAGCAACGGCGAGGGGCACATGACGCAGTATTTT.

This clone was observed at least ten times. One end of the junction is discordant with germline, which a read error may explain. The same CDR3 arises from other DNA sequences in this sample as well. The CDR3 loop reads CACSKSTDTQYF. Written as DNA, the CDR3 is TGTGCCTGCAGTAAAAGCACAGATACGCAGTATTTT. This chain connects TRBV27 to TRBJ2-3; no definite D call. This CDR3 has 12 amino acids. Germline loops: CDR1 MNHEY, CDR2 SMNVEV (reference sequence).

The table lists this clone with many counts. In DNA, the CDR3 is TGCGCCAGCAGCACCCTTGGGGGGGACTCTGGAAACACCATATATTTT. Translation: CASSTLGGDSGNTIYF. This chain connects TRBV5-1 to TRBJ1-3, with D maybe TRBD1 (5 bases). This CDR3 has 16 residues. The germline gives CDR1 SGHRS, CDR2 YFSETQ. The ends were cut back, 4 bases at V and 0 bases at J, with 14 bases in the middle.

This clone was observed a handful of times. The chain uses TRBV6-5 and TRBJ2-7, with D unclear. V gave up 5 bases and J gave up 1 base, with 12 bases separating them. This CDR3 is 14 amino acids long. The germline V gene encodes CDR1 MNHEY and CDR2 SVGAGI. CDR3 in amino acids: CASSRSDRSYEQYF. The DNA of the CDR3 is TGTGCCAGCAGTCGCTCGGACCGATCCTACGAGCAGTACTTC.

This clone was counted many times. The chain employs TRBV6-1 and TRBJ1-1, with no clear D. The CDR3 is 11 amino acids. V lost 6 bases, J lost 3 bases, and 5 bases lay in between. Germline CDR1 reads MNHNS; CDR2 reads SASEGT. The CDR3 DNA sequence: TGTGCCAGCAGAAGGGACACTGAAGCTTTCTTT. Its protein product is CASRRDTEAFF.

This clone was observed many times. The chain couples TRBV9 to TRBJ1-6, with 8 nucleotides matching TRBD1. CDR1 and CDR2 from the germline V gene are SGDLS and YYNGEE. After removal of 4 bases from V and 9 bases from J, the junction contained 12 bases not matched to a gene. CDR3 length: 16 residues. CDR3 sequence reads: CASSQQGDTFSSPLHF. As DNA, the CDR3 is TGTGCCAGCAGCCAACAGGGGGACACGTTTAGTTCACCCCTCCACTTT.

This clone was observed many times. The chain is built from TRBV11-3 and TRBJ1-6; D unclear. This CDR3 is built from 15 residues. Trimming took off 1 base at V and 5 bases at J, with 9 bases between the two ends. Germline lookup yields CDR1 SGHNT and CDR2 YENEEA. In nucleotides, the CDR3 is TGTGCCAGCAGCTTAGGTCATGCTAATAATTCACCCCTCCACTTT. Protein sequence: CASSLGHANNSPLHF.

As for this clone: A read error may account for a junction end that differs from germline. The same CDR3 also results from other DNA sequences found in this sample. The V and J genes are TRBV9 and TRBJ2-5, with 8 bases fitting TRBD2. The CDR3 is made up of 16 amino acids. CDR1 and CDR2 from the germline V gene are SGDLS and YYNGEE. The CDR3 region is CASSVMSGGPGETQHF. In DNA, the CDR3 is TGTGCCAGCAGCGTAATGAGCGGGGGCCCTGGGGAGACCCAGCACTTC.

This clone turned up a few times. The gene calls are TRBV6-1 and TRBJ2-5, with 10 bases aligning to TRBD1. Trimming removed 5 bases from V and 12 bases from J; junction bases left unmatched: 15. Germline lookup yields CDR1 MNHNS and CDR2 SASEGT. This CDR3 region has 15 residues. CDR3 amino acids: CASSQTGGRQENKYF. CDR3 DNA sequence: TGTGCCAGCAGTCAGACAGGGGGCCGTCAAGAGAACAAGTACTTC.

Ten or more counts support this clone. The chain uses TRBV15 and TRBJ2-1, with TRBD2 matching over 12 bases. V lost 5 bases, J lost 4 bases, and 6 bases stayed unmatched. This CDR3 has 16 residues. Germline-derived CDR1 and CDR2 are LNHNV and YYDKDF (reference sequence). The CDR3 region is CATSVGLAGGYNEQFF. DNA of the CDR3: TGTGCCACCAGCGTGGGGCTAGCGGGGGGGTACAATGAGCAGTTCTTC. The whole variable domain, remainder taken from reference TRBV15 and TRBJ2-1, is DAMVIQNPRYQVTQFGKPVTLSCSQTLNHNVMYWYQQKSSQAPKLLFHYYDKDFNNEADTPDNFQSRRPNTSFCFLDIRSPGLGDTAMYLCATSVGLAGGYNEQFFGPGTRLTVL.

By sample fraction, this clone is medium-sized (0.01 to 0.1%). The chain couples TRBV28 to TRBJ2-7, with 8 bases aligning to TRBD2. V lost 3 bases to trimming and J lost 0 bases; unmatched junction nucleotides: 7. The CDR3 covers 16 residues. Germline CDR1 reads MDHEN; CDR2 reads SYDVKM. CDR3 residues: CASSLARGGSSYEQYF. The CDR3 DNA reads TGTGCCAGCAGTTTGGCCCGGGGGGGAAGCTCCTACGAGCAGTACTTC.

In this sample, this clone turned up many times. The genes are TRBV7-9 and TRBJ2-7, with 12 bases matching TRBD1. Germline trimming cut 5 bases from V and 3 bases from J; bases unmatched to any gene: 2. CDR3 length equals 14 residues. In germline, CDR1 is SEHNR, CDR2 FQNEAQ (reference sequence). The CDR3 bases are TGTGCCAGCAGCCGGGACAGGGGGCTCTACGAGCAGTACTTC. Translation gives CASSRDRGLYEQYF.

This clone is medium-sized in the sample. The J gene is TRBJ2-2, the V gene TRBV28; 7 bases are shared with TRBD1. CDR1 is MDHEN and CDR2 is SYDVKM in the germline V gene. Trimming at V came to 9 bases and at J to 1 base, leaving 8 bases not matched to a gene. This CDR3 is built from 15 residues. As DNA, the CDR3 is TGTGCCAGTCGGACAGGTGGGGAGAACACCGGGGAGCTGTTTTTT. Translation: CASRTGGENTGELFF.

The rearrangement joins TRBV9 to TRBJ2-7; D gene ambiguous. CDR3 size: 15 residues. Germline lookup yields CDR1 SGDLS and CDR2 YYNGEE. V gave up 0 bases and J gave up 7 bases, with 17 bases separating them. CDR3 residues: CASSVGHECGKEQYF. Written as DNA, the CDR3 is TGTGCCAGCAGCGTAGGTCACGAGTGCGGTAAGGAGCAGTACTTC.

The sample holds many counts of this clone. The chain combines TRBV20-1 with TRBJ2-3, with 9 bases matching TRBD2. Germline V lookup: CDR1 DFQATT, CDR2 SNEGSKA (reference sequence). V shed 4 bases, J shed 6 bases, and the junction held 11 bases outside the gene matches. CDR3 size: 15 residues. As DNA, the CDR3 is TGCAGTGCTACTTCAACTAGCGGGTGGATGGATACGCAGTATTTT. This encodes CSATSTSGWMDTQYF.

This clone was seen at least ten times. This chain links TRBV4-1 with TRBJ2-3; 12 bases are shared with TRBD2. J was trimmed by 1 base and V by 2 bases; bases with no gene match: 7. Per germline, CDR1 MGHRA and CDR2 YSYEKL. This CDR3 has 18 residues. DNA of the CDR3: TGCGCCAGCAGCCAAAGGCTAGCGGGAGGGCCGGGCACAGATACGCAGTATTTT. Encoded protein: CASSQRLAGGPGTDTQYF.

This clone is termed medium-sized. This rearrangement joins TRBV20-1 to TRBJ1-5; 8 bases are a match to TRBD1. This CDR3 contains 13 residues. V lost 6 bases and J lost 7; bases outside the gene matches: 8. The germline V gene encodes CDR1 DFQATT and CDR2 SNEGSKA (reference sequence). The CDR3 DNA sequence: TGCAGTGCGCCAGGGGGCGAGTACCAGCCCCAGCATTTT. Translated: CSAPGGEYQPQHF.

Many counts were recorded for this clone. The chain is built from TRBV20-1 and TRBJ2-5; 8 bases match TRBD2. J lost 5 bases, V lost 5 bases, and 4 bases had no gene match. Germline V gene lookup returns CDR1 DFQATT and CDR2 SNEGSKA (reference sequence). The CDR3 sequence is 12 residues long. In nucleotides, the CDR3 is TGCAGTGCTGCGGGGGGCAGGGAGACCCAGTACTTC. This gives the protein CSAAGGRETQYF.

This clone showed up many times. The chain uses TRBV4-2 and TRBJ1-1; 9 nucleotides match TRBD1. The V gene end was trimmed by 1 base and the J gene end by 6 bases; junction bases not matched to a gene: 9. Per the germline V gene, CDR1 is LGHNA and CDR2 is YNFKEQ. The CDR3 totals 16 residues. The CDR3 DNA reads as TGTGCCAGCAGCCAAGCCCTAGGGACAGGGTTGGCTGAAGCTTTCTTT. Its protein is CASSQALGTGLAEAFF.

This clone qualifies as medium-sized. This sequence joins TRBV6-1 and TRBJ1-3; TRBD1 is a possible D gene (6 bases). Germline CDR1 reads MNHNS; CDR2 reads SASEGT. Trimming left V 1 base short and J 0 bases short, with 7 bases between. This CDR3 comprises 15 residues. The DNA for the CDR3 is TGTGCCAGCAGTGAAGAAGGGGGCTCTGGAAACACCATATATTTT. Residues: CASSEEGGSGNTIYF.

Relative to its sample, this clone is large. The V and J genes are TRBV12-3 or TRBV12-4 and TRBJ2-5; no reliable D call. Deletions cut 6 bases from V and 0 bases from J, with 5 bases between. This CDR3 has 12 amino acids. The CDR3 coding sequence is TGTGCCAGCAGAACATACCAAGAGACCCAGTACTTC. Translated, it gives CASRTYQETQYF.

This clone was detected once. A much larger clone differs by one base, so this may be a read error. The same CDR3 is also encoded by other DNA sequences in this sample. The chain is built from TRBV5-5 and TRBJ2-5, with a tentative D call TRBD2 (6 bases). This CDR3 has 15 amino acids. Per the germline V gene, CDR1 is SGHKS and CDR2 is YYEKEE (reference sequence). Between the trimmed V and J ends, which lost 4 bases and 3 bases, there was a span of 16 bases. CDR3 sequence: CASSPIAGIEETQYF. CDR3 in DNA: TGTGCCAGCAGCCCTATTGCGGGGATCGAAGAGACCCAGTACTTC.

The rearrangement uses TRBV6-1 and TRBJ1-2; D is unclear. Germline loops: CDR1 MNHNS, CDR2 SASEGT. Trimming removed 4 bases at V and 4 bases at J, with 13 bases between. The CDR3 covers 14 residues. CDR3 region: CASSALEGGYGYTF. CDR3 DNA sequence: TGTGCCAGCAGTGCCTTGGAGGGCGGCTATGGCTACACCTTC.

This clone was seen ten or more times. CDR3 sequence reads: CASSAATGNSPLHF. CDR3 DNA: TGTGCCAGCAGTGCGGCGACAGGGAATTCACCCCTCCACTTT. The chain has TRBV2 and TRBJ1-6; 7 bases fit TRBD1. The CDR3 covers 14 residues. Germline V gene lookup returns CDR1 SNHLY and CDR2 FYNNEI. The V gene end was trimmed by 4 bases and the J gene end by 7 bases; junction bases not matched to a gene: 4. The full variable domain, in which reference TRBV2 and TRBJ1-6 provide the parts outside the CDR3, is EPEVTQTPSHQVTQMGQEVILRCVPISNHLYFYWYRQILGQKVEFLVSFYNNEISEKSEIFDDQFSVERPDGSNFTLKIRSTKLEDSAMYFCASSAATGNSPLHFGNGTRLTVT.

This clone was recorded many times. This chain uses TRBV12-5 with TRBJ1-3; 12 nucleotides align to TRBD1. The CDR3 has 17 residues. V lost 6 bases to trimming and J lost 0 bases; unmatched junction nucleotides: 6. CDR1 and CDR2 (germline): LGHNT, FRNRAP. In DNA form, the CDR3 reads TGTGCTAGTGGAGGGACAGGGGGCTTGAGCTCTGGAAACACCATATATTTT. This translates into CASGGTGGLSSGNTIYF.

By frequency in the sample, this clone is medium-sized. The V gene is TRBV5-1, the J gene TRBJ2-2; TRBD1 might be the D (6 bases). CDR3 size: 15 residues. The germline CDR1 and CDR2 sequences are SGHRS and YFSETQ. V gave up 2 bases and J gave up 3 bases, with 11 bases separating them. CDR3 coding DNA: TGCGCCAGCAGCTTCCCAGGGGATCACACCGGGGAGCTGTTTTTT. The encoded protein is CASSFPGDHTGELFF.

This clone was counted only a few times. The chain links TRBV28 to TRBJ2-7, with D possibly being TRBD1 (5 bases). The CDR3 has 14 residues. Trimming stripped 6 bases from V and 3 bases from J, with 15 bases between. The V gene's germline CDR1 is MDHEN and CDR2 SYDVKM. CDR3 sequence: CASRSPSGIYEQYF. CDR3 sequence (DNA): TGTGCCAGCAGATCTCCATCAGGGATCTACGAGCAGTACTTC.

Many counts were recorded for this clone. The chain has TRBV20-1 and TRBJ2-7; TRBD2 agrees at 10 bases. The germline V gene encodes CDR1 DFQATT and CDR2 SNEGSKA (reference sequence). The V segment lost 3 bases and the J segment 5 bases; nucleotides outside the gene matches: 10. There are 15 residues in the CDR3. The CDR3 loop reads CSASQFSGGYNEQYF. DNA for the CDR3: TGCAGTGCTAGCCAATTTAGCGGGGGGTACAACGAGCAGTACTTC.